This TCR beta chain emerged from a study of blood T cells in healthy people across ages. Study-wide findings and caveats: The recorded TCR beta diversity per million T cells decreased in a roughly linear manner with age.

Using a J-beta primer mix together with a sample-barcoded 5' primer, a second PCR was run for roughly 7 to 12 cycles. TCRdb re-called the 5' RACE reads with MiXCR, one entry per CDR3 protein. Among around 2 million distinct CDR3 sequences listed, about 39% were seen once. Every sample gave at least 5 micrograms of total RNA when it was extracted. This clonotype was counted a few times. Its target is not known. The receptor was derived from a human donor in good health. Sequenced sample: blood.

The CDR3 loop is CASSLRGLPPETQYF. CDR3 coding DNA: TGTGCCAGCAGTTTGAGGGGCCTCCCTCCGGAGACCCAGTACTTC. The chain joins TRBV28 to TRBJ2-5; D is tentatively TRBD1 or TRBD2 (5 bases each). CDR3 length: 15 amino acids. Germline-derived CDR1 and CDR2 are MDHEN and SYDVKM. V was cut by 3 bases and J by 5 bases, with 16 bases left in between.